What follows are 24 T cell receptor beta chains derived from one specimen sequenced in a study of beta chain features in type 1 diabetes. Their cognate antigens are unknown. Sequenced material consisted of expressed TCRB transcripts (all of the isolated RNA was reverse transcribed). Assay: immunoSEQ multiplex PCR; the TCRdb copy retains only in-frame clones and omits some. Of roughly 160,000 clones listed, just over 8% are singletons. Overall study findings and caveats: Moderately but significantly shorter TCRB CDR3s were found in Type 1 diabetes patients in all four CD4+ subsets.

Sequencing was performed on central memory CD4+ T cells from blood. These receptors came from a woman younger than 35 with type 1 diabetes.

V is TRBV27 and J is TRBJ2-7; TRBD2 agrees at 16 bases. Germline-derived CDR1 and CDR2 are MNHEY and SMNVEV (reference sequence). The CDR3 extends over 18 amino acids. Germline trimming cut 4 bases from V and 6 bases from J; bases unmatched to any gene: 12. CDR3 loop: CASSSPGTSGGARSEQYF. The CDR3 nucleotides read TGTGCCAGCAGTTCTCCCGGGACTAGCGGGGGGGCGCGCTCCGAGCAGTACTTC.

This rearrangement joins TRBV5-1 to TRBJ2-5, with 10 bases that match TRBD2. Germline trimming cut 4 bases from V and 5 bases from J; bases unmatched to any gene: 5. The CDR3 runs to 14 residues. The V gene's germline CDR1 is SGHRS and CDR2 YFSETQ. The CDR3 DNA reads as TGCGCCAGCAGCCTAGCGGGGGCAGGGGAGACCCAGTACTTC. Protein: CASSLAGAGETQYF.

Only a few counts were recorded for this clone. This chain links TRBV4-3 with TRBJ2-1, with 8 bases matching TRBD2. The germline gives CDR1 LGHNA, CDR2 YSLEER. The CDR3 spans 15 residues. V gave up 5 bases and J gave up 4 bases; unmatched junction bases: 7. This CDR3 reads CASSSGGAFYNEQFF. CDR3 bases: TGCGCCAGCAGCTCCGGGGGGGCATTTTACAATGAGCAGTTCTTC.

In its sample, this clone was seen a few times. The chain couples TRBV2 to TRBJ2-1, with 7 bases that match TRBD2. J lost 8 bases, V lost 6 bases, and 10 bases had no gene match. This CDR3 is 14 amino acids long. Looked up from germline, CDR1 is SNHLY and CDR2 is FYNNEI. In DNA form, the CDR3 reads TGTGCCAGCAGGGCGCGGGGGTTACGCCATGAGCAGTTCTTC. Protein product: CASRARGLRHEQFF.

In this sample, this clone turned up a few times. The V gene is TRBV7-2, the J gene TRBJ2-7; TRBD1 aligns across 8 bases. Trimming removed 6 bases from V and 0 bases from J; junction bases left unmatched: 4. CDR1 SGHTA and CDR2 FQGNSA come from the germline V gene. This CDR3 contains 14 residues. This chain's CDR3 is CASRYRGSSYEQYF. CDR3 nucleotides: TGTGCCAGCAGATACAGGGGGAGCTCCTACGAGCAGTACTTC. The full variable domain, in which reference TRBV7-2 and TRBJ2-7 provide the parts outside the CDR3, is GAGVSQSPSNKVTEKGKDVELRCDPISGHTALYWYRQSLGQGLEFLIYFQGNSAPDKSGLPSDRFSAERTGGSVSTLTIQRTQQEDSAVYLCASRYRGSSYEQYFGPGTRLTVT.

This rearrangement joins TRBV25-1 to TRBJ1-1, with 8 nucleotides matching TRBD1. This CDR3 comprises 14 residues. V was clipped by 9 bases and J by 2 bases; unmatched bases: 8. The germline V gene has CDR1 MGHDK and CDR2 SYGVNS. The CDR3 here is CASTEDRGNTEAFF. The CDR3 bases are TGTGCCAGTACCGAAGACAGGGGTAACACTGAAGCTTTCTTT.

This clone was found a few times. J is TRBJ2-7 and V is TRBV7-2; 7 bases align to TRBD1. CDR3 length: 12 amino acids. Germline loops: CDR1 SGHTA, CDR2 FQGNSA. The V and J ends lost 5 bases and 7 bases, in that order; junction bases with no gene match: 5. CDR3 nucleotide sequence: TGTGCCAGCAGCCCAGGGGGTCGTGAGCAGTACTTC. Translating gives CASSPGGREQYF.

The chain recombines TRBV7-2 with TRBJ1-1; unclear D gene. Trimming took off 6 bases at V and 1 base at J, with 15 bases between the two ends. The length of the CDR3 is 15 residues. Germline V gives CDR1 SGHTA, CDR2 FQGNSA. CDR3 in amino acids: CASRPDGVANTEAFF. Here the CDR3 DNA reads TGTGCCAGCAGACCGGACGGGGTTGCGAACACTGAAGCTTTCTTT.

The rearrangement uses TRBV6-4 and TRBJ2-2, with D maybe TRBD1 (6 bases). V was clipped by 4 bases and J by 4 bases, with 10 bases between them. This CDR3 comprises 14 residues. Germline V lookup: CDR1 MRHNA, CDR2 SNTAGT. CDR3 in amino acids: CASSGIGGTGELFF. The CDR3 region has the DNA TGTGCCAGCAGTGGTATAGGGGGCACCGGGGAGCTGTTTTTT.

CDR3 amino acids: CASWGRGSYNEQFF. CDR3 sequence (DNA): TGTGCCAGCTGGGGGAGGGGCTCCTACAATGAGCAGTTCTTC. The chain joins TRBV6-5 to TRBJ2-1; TRBD2 matches at 7 bases. Per germline, CDR1 MNHEY and CDR2 SVGAGI. The CDR3 is made up of 14 amino acids. Trimming removed 8 bases from V and 0 bases from J; junction bases left unmatched: 4.

This clone has just a few counts. J is TRBJ1-6 and V is TRBV5-1; 7 positions match TRBD1. The CDR3 spans 15 residues. With V trimmed by 4 bases and J by 8 bases, 9 bases remained unmatched. Germline assignment: CDR1 SGHRS and CDR2 YFSETQ. The CDR3 region is CASSPTGSGDSPLHF. The CDR3 DNA reads TGCGCCAGCAGCCCGACAGGGAGTGGAGATTCACCCCTCCACTTT.

The genes are TRBV21-1 and TRBJ1-1; the table's TRBD1 call for D was not verified on the DNA. TRBV21-1 is deemed a pseudogene. This CDR3 region has 16 residues. The CDR3, as DNA: TGTGCCAGCAGCAGCCGACAGGGGGGAAGGAACACTGAAGCTTTCTTT. Encoded protein: CASSSRQGGRNTEAFF.

As DNA, the CDR3 is TGTGCCAGCAGCTTGTGGCTAGCGGGAGGGGATGAGCAGTTCTTC. This gives the protein CASSLWLAGGDEQFF. V usage is TRBV5-4 and J usage is TRBJ2-1, with 12 bases that match TRBD2. V lost 1 base to trimming and J lost 8 bases; unmatched junction nucleotides: 4. CDR3 length equals 15 residues. In germline, CDR1 is SGHNT, CDR2 YYREEE (reference sequence).

This clone was found a few times. The chain employs TRBV11-2 and TRBJ1-5; D remains unclear. The V gene lost 1 base and the J gene lost 1 base, with 14 bases spanning the gap. Per the germline V gene, CDR1 is SGHAT and CDR2 is FQNNGV. The CDR3 is 17 residues long. For the CDR3, the DNA is TGTGCCAGCAGCTTAGTTGGGGAACTAGCAAGCAATCAGCCCCAGCATTTT. It translates to CASSLVGELASNQPQHF.

The rearrangement links TRBV10-3 to TRBJ2-3; D not certain. This CDR3 has 11 residues. Germline CDR1 reads ENHRY; CDR2 reads SYGVKD. The CDR3 sequence is CAIRGADTQYF. CDR3 in DNA: TGTGCTATAAGAGGAGCAGATACGCAGTATTTT.

The V and J genes are TRBV18 and TRBJ1-1; D gene uncertain. V lost 6 bases and J 5 bases, leaving 16 bases between the germline ends. CDR1 is KGHSH and CDR2 is LQKENI in the germline V gene. This CDR3 region has 14 residues. The CDR3 is CASSPAGLGTEAFF. CDR3 bases: TGTGCCAGCTCTCCGGCAGGACTGGGGACTGAAGCTTTCTTT.

V and J are TRBV29-1 and TRBJ1-5, with a tentative D call TRBD1 (5 bases). This CDR3 is 14 amino acids long. V gave up 5 bases and J gave up 2 bases, with 13 bases separating them. In germline, CDR1 is SQVTM, CDR2 ANQGSEA. CDR3 sequence (DNA): TGCAGCGTTACGATGGGGGGTGGCAATCAGCCCCAGCATTTT. It specifies CSVTMGGGNQPQHF.

The V call is TRBV19, the J call TRBJ2-1; 10 bases match TRBD2. Germline values: CDR1 LNHDA, CDR2 SQIVND (reference sequence). This CDR3 is 14 amino acids long. After removal of 9 bases from V and 3 bases from J, the junction contained 5 bases not matched to a gene. CDR3 in DNA: TGTGCCAGCCTTGAGCGGGAGGGCTACAATGAGCAGTTCTTC. Protein product: CASLEREGYNEQFF.

This clone was observed many times. V and J are TRBV11-2 and TRBJ2-5; no clear D gene. Germline values: CDR1 SGHAT, CDR2 FQNNGV. With 1 base removed from V and 4 bases from J, the gap between germline ends came to 7 bases. This CDR3 has 13 amino acids. The CDR3 DNA is TGTGCCAGCAGCTTAGGGGCAGCAGAGACCCAGTACTTC. Translation: CASSLGAAETQYF.

The CDR3 spells CATSRADKLNTEAFF. For the CDR3, the DNA is TGTGCCACCAGCAGAGCGGACAAGTTGAACACTGAAGCTTTCTTT. The chain carries TRBV15 and TRBJ1-1; possibly TRBD1 for D (5 bases). The CDR3 consists of 15 residues. The ends were cut back, 1 base at V and 0 bases at J, with 9 bases in the middle. Germline CDR1 and CDR2: LNHNV and YYDKDF (reference sequence).

There are a few counts of this clone. V gene TRBV4-3 combines with J gene TRBJ1-2, with D possibly TRBD1 on 6 matching bases. The germline V gene has CDR1 LGHNA and CDR2 YSLEER. Trimming removed 2 bases from V and 8 bases from J, with 15 bases in between. This CDR3 has 14 residues. The CDR3 loop reads CASSQPGHRNGYTF. In nucleotides, the CDR3 is TGCGCCAGCAGCCAACCGGGACATCGAAACGGCTACACCTTC.

For the CDR3, the DNA is TGCGCCAGCAGCCAAGAACAGGGCTACGAGCAGTACTTC. Translated, it gives CASSQEQGYEQYF. The V and J genes are TRBV4-1 and TRBJ2-7, with D perhaps matching TRBD1 (6 bases). This CDR3 is built from 13 residues. Trimming removed 0 bases from V and 3 bases from J, with 6 bases in between. CDR1 is MGHRA and CDR2 is YSYEKL in the germline V gene.

This sequence joins TRBV27 and TRBJ2-2; TRBD1 matches at 7 bases. This CDR3 is built from 15 residues. V was clipped by 2 bases and J by 5 bases; unmatched bases: 5. Germline CDR1 is MNHEY and CDR2 is SMNVEV (reference sequence). The CDR3 loop is CASSLKGAGTGELFF. In DNA, the CDR3 is TGTGCCAGCAGTTTAAAGGGGGCAGGGACCGGGGAGCTGTTTTTT.

J is TRBJ2-4 and V is TRBV27, with D perhaps matching TRBD2 (5 bases). CDR3 length: 14 residues. Germline V gene sequence: CDR1 MNHEY, CDR2 SMNVEV (reference sequence). V lost 2 bases, J lost 0 bases, and 5 bases lay in between. Here the CDR3 reads CASSLAGAKNIQYF. The CDR3 region has the DNA TGTGCCAGCAGTTTAGCGGGAGCCAAAAACATTCAGTACTTC.